This T cell receptor beta chain was recovered during a study of T cells expressing NK-cell markers. Reanalyzing the 5' RACE reads, TCRdb keeps one entry per CDR3 protein, without DNA. Its table records over 150,000 distinct CDR3 sequences. The CDR3 is 14 residues long. CDR1 MNHEY and CDR2 SMNVEV come from the germline V gene (reference sequence). The V call is TRBV27, the J call TRBJ2-7; TCRdb designates TRBD2, a call that cannot be tested without DNA. This clonotype originated in a man aged 18-75 years in good health. The sample taken for sequencing was blood T cells: a sorted CD56 or NKG2C T cell subset, CD4+ or CD8+ T cells, or bulk PBMC T cells (not recorded which). CDR3: CASSLQTSGAEQYF.